This T cell receptor beta chain stems from a study of T cells after yellow fever vaccination. Across the whole study: Low-cell-number fractions were prepared with SMART-Seq v4 Ultra Low Input.

Template-switching 5'RACE yielded the TCR cDNA; a universal primer site and UMIs were added in the process. TCRdb passed the 5' RACE reads through MiXCR, listing each CDR3 protein once. The data show about 340,000 distinct CDR3 sequences, 8.7% seen once. The germline V gene has CDR1 MNHEY and CDR2 SVGAGI. V dropped 2 bases and J dropped 4 bases, with 14 bases sitting between them. The CDR3 is 16 residues long. As to this clonotype: As yet, its antigen is unknown.

Findings and limits, study-wide: Clones from primary vaccination mostly reappeared after the booster (over 95% CD4, around 90% CD8). Compared with primary, the secondary response was weaker and peaked at day 5, not 15.

V gene TRBV6-5 combines with J gene TRBJ1-4; maybe TRBD1 (6 bases). Here the sequenced sample was PBMCs, taken on the day of the first yellow fever vaccination. The source of this sequence is a man between 18 and 29 years old who received the YFV17D yellow fever vaccine. The CDR3 DNA sequence: TGTGCCAGCAGTTACGTTGGGGGCGCGGGTAATGAAAAACTGTTTTTT. This translates into CASSYVGGAGNEKLFF.